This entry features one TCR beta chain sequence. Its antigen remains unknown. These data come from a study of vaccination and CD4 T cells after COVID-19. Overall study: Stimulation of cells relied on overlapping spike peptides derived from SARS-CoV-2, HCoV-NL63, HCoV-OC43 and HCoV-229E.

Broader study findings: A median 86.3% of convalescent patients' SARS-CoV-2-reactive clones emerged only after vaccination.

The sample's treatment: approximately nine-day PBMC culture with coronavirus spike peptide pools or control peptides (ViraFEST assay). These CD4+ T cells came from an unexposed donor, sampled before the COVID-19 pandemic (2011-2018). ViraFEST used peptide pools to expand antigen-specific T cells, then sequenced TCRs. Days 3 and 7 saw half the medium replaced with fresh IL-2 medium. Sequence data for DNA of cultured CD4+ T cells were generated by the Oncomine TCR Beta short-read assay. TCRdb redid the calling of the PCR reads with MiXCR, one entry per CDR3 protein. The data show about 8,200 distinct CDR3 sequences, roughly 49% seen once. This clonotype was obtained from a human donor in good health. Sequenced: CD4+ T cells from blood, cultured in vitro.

The CDR3 DNA follows: TGTGCCAGCTGGTCACAGGGGGGCCCCTACAATGAGCAGTTCTTC. Protein sequence: CASWSQGGPYNEQFF. The rearrangement links TRBV6-2 or TRBV6-3 to TRBJ2-1; 8 bases map to TRBD1. The CDR3 is made up of 15 amino acids. The V gene's germline CDR1 is MNHEY and CDR2 SVGEGT. V lost 8 bases and J lost 2; bases outside the gene matches: 8.